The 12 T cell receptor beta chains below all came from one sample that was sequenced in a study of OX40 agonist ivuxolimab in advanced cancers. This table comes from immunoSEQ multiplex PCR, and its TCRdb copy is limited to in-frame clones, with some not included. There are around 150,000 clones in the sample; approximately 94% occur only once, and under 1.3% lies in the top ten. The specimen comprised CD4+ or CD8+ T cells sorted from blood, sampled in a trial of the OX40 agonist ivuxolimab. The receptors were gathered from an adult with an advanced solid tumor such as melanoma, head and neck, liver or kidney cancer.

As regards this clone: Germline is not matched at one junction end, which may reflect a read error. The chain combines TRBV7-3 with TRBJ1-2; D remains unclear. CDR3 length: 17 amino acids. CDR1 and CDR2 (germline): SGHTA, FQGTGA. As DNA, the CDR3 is TGTGCCAGCAGCTTAGAATCTCGTAGGCGGGGTAACGATGGCTACACCTTC. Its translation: CASSLESRRRGNDGYTF.

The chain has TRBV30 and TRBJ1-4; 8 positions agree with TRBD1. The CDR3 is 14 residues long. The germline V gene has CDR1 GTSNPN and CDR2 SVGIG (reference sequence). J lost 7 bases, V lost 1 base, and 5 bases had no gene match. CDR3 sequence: CAWSAGQGTEKLFF. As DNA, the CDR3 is TGTGCCTGGAGTGCAGGACAGGGAACTGAAAAACTGTTTTTT.

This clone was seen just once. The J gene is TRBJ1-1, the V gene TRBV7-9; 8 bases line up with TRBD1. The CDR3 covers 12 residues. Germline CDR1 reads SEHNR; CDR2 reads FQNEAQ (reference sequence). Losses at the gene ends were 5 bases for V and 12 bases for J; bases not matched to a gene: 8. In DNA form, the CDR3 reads TGTGCCAGCAGCCCTAGACAGGGGAGGTCTTTCTTT. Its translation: CASSPRQGRSFF.

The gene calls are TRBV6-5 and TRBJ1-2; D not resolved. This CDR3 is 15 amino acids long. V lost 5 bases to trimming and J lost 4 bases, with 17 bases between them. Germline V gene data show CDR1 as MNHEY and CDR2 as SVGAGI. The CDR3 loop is CASSPRPPGFYGYTF. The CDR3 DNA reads TGTGCCAGCAGTCCTAGACCCCCCGGGTTCTATGGCTACACCTTC.

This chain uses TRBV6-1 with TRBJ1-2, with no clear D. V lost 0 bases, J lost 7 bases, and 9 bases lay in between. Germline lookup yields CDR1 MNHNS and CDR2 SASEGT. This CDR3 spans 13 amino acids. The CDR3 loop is CASSEARQAGYTF. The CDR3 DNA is TGTGCCAGCAGTGAAGCGAGGCAGGCTGGCTACACCTTC.

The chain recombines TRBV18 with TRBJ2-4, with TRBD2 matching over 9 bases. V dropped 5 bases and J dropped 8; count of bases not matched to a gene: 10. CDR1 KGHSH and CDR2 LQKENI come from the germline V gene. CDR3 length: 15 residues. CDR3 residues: CASSRGTSPPDIQYF. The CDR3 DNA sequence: TGTGCCAGCTCAAGGGGGACTAGCCCTCCGGACATTCAGTACTTC.

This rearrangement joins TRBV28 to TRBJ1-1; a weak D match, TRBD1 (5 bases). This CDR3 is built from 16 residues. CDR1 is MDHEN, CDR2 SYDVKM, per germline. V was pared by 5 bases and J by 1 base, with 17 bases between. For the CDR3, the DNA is TGTGCCAGCAGTGGCGGGACCCCCTCCCAGAACACTGAAGCTTTCTTT. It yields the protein CASSGGTPSQNTEAFF.

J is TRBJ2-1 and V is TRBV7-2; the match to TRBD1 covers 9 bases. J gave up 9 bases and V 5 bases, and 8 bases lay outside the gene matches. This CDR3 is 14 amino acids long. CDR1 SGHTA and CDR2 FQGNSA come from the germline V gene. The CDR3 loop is CASSTGQGYTEQFF. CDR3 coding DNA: TGTGCCAGCAGCACGGGACAGGGTTATACTGAGCAGTTCTTC.

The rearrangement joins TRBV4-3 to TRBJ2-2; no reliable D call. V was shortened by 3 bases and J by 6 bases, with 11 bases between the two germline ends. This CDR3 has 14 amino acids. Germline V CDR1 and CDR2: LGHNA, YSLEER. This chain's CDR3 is CASSQEQWAGELFF. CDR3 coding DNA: TGCGCCAGCAGCCAGGAACAGTGGGCCGGGGAGCTGTTTTTT.

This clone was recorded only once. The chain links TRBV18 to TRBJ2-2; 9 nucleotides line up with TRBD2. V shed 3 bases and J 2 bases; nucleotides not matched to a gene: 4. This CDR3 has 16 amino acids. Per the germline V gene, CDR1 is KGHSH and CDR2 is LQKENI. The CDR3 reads CASSPFSGSNTGELFF. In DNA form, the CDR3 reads TGTGCCAGCTCACCGTTTAGCGGGAGTAACACCGGGGAGCTGTTTTTT. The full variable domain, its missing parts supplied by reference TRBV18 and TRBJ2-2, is NAGVMQNPRHLVRRRGQEARLRCSPMKGHSHVYWYRQLPEEGLKFMVYLQKENIIDESGMPKERFSAEFPKEGPSILRIQQVVRGDSAAYFCASSPFSGSNTGELFFGEGSRLTVL.

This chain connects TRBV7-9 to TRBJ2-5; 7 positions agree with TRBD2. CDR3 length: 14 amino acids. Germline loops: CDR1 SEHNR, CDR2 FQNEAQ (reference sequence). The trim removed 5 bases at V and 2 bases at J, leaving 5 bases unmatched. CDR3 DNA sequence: TGTGCCAGCAGCCTCCGGGACTATCAAGAGACCCAGTACTTC. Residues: CASSLRDYQETQYF.

The DNA of the CDR3 is TGTGCCAGCAGCGTACGGGAGACCCAGTACTTC. Translation gives CASSVRETQYF. The chain combines TRBV9 with TRBJ2-5; D ambiguous. The CDR3 has 11 residues. V lost 1 base and J lost 5, with 3 bases in between. Germline V gene sequence: CDR1 SGDLS, CDR2 YYNGEE.